A single sample is the source of the 8 T cell receptor beta chains below, sequenced in a study of shared clonotypes between healthy human individuals. TCRdb's copy holds only in-frame clones and misses some; the assay was immunoSEQ multiplex PCR. The table has a few million clones, more than 85% seen once. Sequencing was carried out using naive CD4+ T cells from PBMCs. Described subset: CD45RA+ positively selected. The receptor set was obtained from a man aged 18 to 29 in good health. Some clones in this sample may be carry-over from other donors' samples.

This clone has a single count. The chain joins TRBV28 to TRBJ2-1; D remains unclear. There are 13 residues in the CDR3. V was cut by 11 bases and J by 4 bases, with 15 bases left in between. Germline V gene sequence: CDR1 MDHEN, CDR2 SYDVKM. The CDR3 reads CAAGRAVYNEQFF. The CDR3 DNA sequence: TGTGCCGCCGGTAGGGCGGTATACAATGAGCAGTTCTTC.

V gene TRBV5-6 combines with J gene TRBJ2-7; TRBD1 or TRBD2 may be the D gene (5 bases each). The V gene's germline CDR1 is SGHDT and CDR2 YYEEEE. The V end was cut by 0 bases, the J end by 4 bases, with 11 bases between. This CDR3 has 14 residues. This CDR3 is CASSLGWGIYEQYF. Here the CDR3 DNA reads TGTGCCAGCAGCTTGGGTTGGGGGATTTACGAGCAGTACTTC.

V gene TRBV19 combines with J gene TRBJ2-3; perhaps TRBD1 as D (5 bases). This CDR3 is built from 13 residues. In germline, CDR1 is LNHDA, CDR2 SQIVND (reference sequence). Trimming removed 5 bases from V and 7 bases from J, with 13 bases in between. The CDR3 spells CASSSGQTNTQYF. CDR3 DNA: TGTGCCAGTAGTTCTGGACAAACAAATACGCAGTATTTT.

The chain combines TRBV14 with TRBJ2-5; D is unresolved. Germline assignment: CDR1 SGHDN and CDR2 FVKESK. This CDR3 has 13 amino acids. Trimming left V 5 bases short and J 2 bases short, with 9 bases between. The CDR3 protein is CASSATLQETQYF. The CDR3 DNA follows: TGTGCCAGCAGCGCCACCTTACAAGAGACCCAGTACTTC.

Concerning this clone itself: The same CDR3 arises from other DNA sequences in this sample as well. This chain links TRBV18 with TRBJ1-1; D remains ambiguous. The V end was cut by 0 bases, the J end by 0 bases, with 5 bases between. The germline gives CDR1 KGHSH, CDR2 LQKENI. This CDR3 is built from 14 residues. Written as DNA, the CDR3 is TGTGCCAGCTCACCACCCTCTATGAACACTGAAGCTTTCTTT. As protein: CASSPPSMNTEAFF.

The chain carries TRBV29-1 and TRBJ1-2, with 10 bases matching TRBD1. The germline gives CDR1 SQVTM, CDR2 ANQGSEA. This CDR3 is built from 15 residues. J was trimmed by 7 bases and V by 4 bases; bases with no gene match: 12. This CDR3 is CSVGQGALRWSGYTF. For the CDR3, the DNA is TGCAGCGTTGGACAGGGGGCTCTGCGGTGGAGTGGCTACACCTTC.

V is TRBV29-1 and J is TRBJ1-2; D perhaps matches TRBD1 (5 bases). This CDR3 spans 11 amino acids. The V gene lost 7 bases and the J gene lost 6 bases, with 12 bases spanning the gap. Germline V gene lookup returns CDR1 SQVTM and CDR2 ANQGSEA. As DNA, the CDR3 is TGCAGCGCTGGGGGGACGGATGGCTACACCTTC. It translates to CSAGGTDGYTF.

This chain uses TRBV6-6 with TRBJ1-4; no firm D call. Germline lookup yields CDR1 MNHNY and CDR2 SVGAGI (reference sequence). The CDR3 covers 14 residues. The V gene lost 6 bases and the J gene lost 7 bases, with 15 bases spanning the gap. The CDR3 reads CASSRMATGEKLFF. The CDR3 DNA is TGTGCCAGCAGCCGCATGGCAACCGGTGAAAAACTGTTTTTT.